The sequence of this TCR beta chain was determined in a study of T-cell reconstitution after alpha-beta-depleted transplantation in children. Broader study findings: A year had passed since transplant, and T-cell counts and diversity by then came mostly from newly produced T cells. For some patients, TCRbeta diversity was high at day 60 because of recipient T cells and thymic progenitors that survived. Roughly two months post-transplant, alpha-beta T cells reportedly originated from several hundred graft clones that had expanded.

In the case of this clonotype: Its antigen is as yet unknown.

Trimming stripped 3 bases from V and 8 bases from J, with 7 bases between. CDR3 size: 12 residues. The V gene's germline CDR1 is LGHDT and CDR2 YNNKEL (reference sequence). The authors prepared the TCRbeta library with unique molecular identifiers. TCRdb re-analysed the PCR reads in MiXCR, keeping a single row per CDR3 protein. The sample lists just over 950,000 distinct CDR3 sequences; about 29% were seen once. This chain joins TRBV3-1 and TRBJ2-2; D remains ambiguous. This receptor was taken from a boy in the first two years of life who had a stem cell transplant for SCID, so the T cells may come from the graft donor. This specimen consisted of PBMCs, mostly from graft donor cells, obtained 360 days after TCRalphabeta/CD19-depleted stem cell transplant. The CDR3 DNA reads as TGTGCCAGCAGCCAGGTCGGTGGGGAGCTGTTTTTT. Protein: CASSQVGGELFF.